This TCR beta chain was profiled in a study of cytomegalovirus exposure and HLA in healthy donors. The PCR employed 60 Vbeta primers together with 13 Jbeta primers. Here immunoSEQ multiplex PCR was the method, and the copy in TCRdb shows in-frame clones only, minus some. The repertoire has tens of thousands of clones, less than 80% of them found once; the top ten carry 1.4%. The CDR3 spans 15 residues. V trimming: 1 base; J trimming: 1 base; junction bases outside the gene matches: 4. CDR1 and CDR2 from the germline V gene are SGDLS and YYNGEE. The sequencing input was PBMCs. The J gene is TRBJ1-1, the V gene TRBV9; 7 bases are a match to TRBD1. The sequence derives from a male donor in good health and CMV-seronegative. CDR3: CASSVTQGQNTEAFF. The CDR3, as DNA: TGTGCCAGCAGCGTAACACAGGGGCAGAACACTGAAGCTTTCTTT.